Following are 17 T cell receptor beta chains from one sample sequenced in a study of radiotherapy plus CTLA-4 blockade in lung cancer. Using immunoSEQ multiplex PCR, the repertoire was profiled, and TCRdb retains in-frame clones only, with some absent. The sample has 30,000 to 35,000 clones, roughly 70% seen once. Material: peripheral blood, obtained from a patient treated with radiotherapy plus ipilimumab. The source is a human donor with non-small cell lung cancer who had stable disease on radiotherapy plus ipilimumab.

The V call is TRBV2, the J call TRBJ2-1; 13 positions match TRBD2. Per germline, CDR1 SNHLY and CDR2 FYNNEI. Trimming at V came to 5 bases and at J to 10 bases, leaving 5 bases not matched to a gene. CDR3 size: 14 residues. The CDR3 is CASSPGTSGTEQFF. The CDR3 region has the DNA TGTGCCAGCAGTCCCGGGACTAGCGGGACCGAGCAGTTCTTC.

This clone has more than one count but fewer than ten. V gene TRBV7-2 combines with J gene TRBJ2-1; D call uncertain. This CDR3 region has 15 residues. The germline V gene has CDR1 SGHTA and CDR2 FQGNSA. V lost 5 bases, J lost 3 bases, and 14 bases lay in between. CDR3 protein: CASSIDGLNYNEQFF. DNA for the CDR3: TGTGCCAGCAGCATCGACGGTTTAAACTACAATGAGCAGTTCTTC.

V gene TRBV18 combines with J gene TRBJ2-3; D tentatively reads TRBD1 or TRBD2 (5 bases each). V gave up 0 bases and J gave up 7 bases, with 14 bases separating them. The V gene's germline CDR1 is KGHSH and CDR2 LQKENI. This CDR3 is built from 15 residues. The DNA for the CDR3 is TGTGCCAGCTCACCACCAAGTGACAGCGGTCATACGCAGTATTTT. This codes for CASSPPSDSGHTQYF.

V and J are TRBV5-5 and TRBJ1-2, with TRBD1 matching over 7 bases. The CDR3 sequence is 15 residues long. The germline gives CDR1 SGHKS, CDR2 YYEKEE (reference sequence). With 6 bases clipped from V and 7 bases from J, the junction kept 15 bases outside the gene matches. CDR3 protein: CASNQPDRRLGGYTF. CDR3 sequence (DNA): TGTGCCAGCAACCAACCGGACAGGCGGTTGGGTGGCTACACCTTC. Full variable domain (remainder filled in from reference TRBV5-5 and TRBJ1-2): DAGVTQSPTHLIKTRGQQVTLRCSPISGHKSVSWYQQVLGQGPQFIFQYYEKEERGRGNFPDRFSARQFPNYSSELNVNALLLGDSALYLCASNQPDRRLGGYTFGSGTRLTVV.

The rearrangement uses TRBV5-1 and TRBJ1-5; D uncertain. Germline-derived CDR1 and CDR2 are SGHRS and YFSETQ. The CDR3 is 14 amino acids. Trimming cost V 1 base and J 7 bases, with 12 bases left between them. The CDR3: CASSLRPPRQPQHF. The CDR3 DNA sequence: TGCGCCAGCAGCTTGCGGCCCCCCCGACAGCCCCAGCATTTT.

In DNA, the CDR3 is TGCAGCGTTACGGATGGTAAGCAGTTCTTC. Translated: CSVTDGKQFF. The chain joins TRBV29-1 to TRBJ2-1; D is uncertain. The germline CDR1 and CDR2 sequences are SQVTM and ANQGSEA. The CDR3 consists of 10 residues. Between the trimmed V and J ends, which lost 5 bases and 11 bases, there was a span of 10 bases.

CDR3 protein: CASSVDRGYGYTF. CDR3 DNA sequence: TGTGCCAGCAGCGTGGACAGGGGGTATGGCTACACCTTC. The V gene is TRBV6-5, the J gene TRBJ1-2, with 10 bases aligning to TRBD1. The J segment lost 5 bases and the V segment lost 6 bases, leaving 3 bases of the junction unmatched. This CDR3 is built from 13 residues. Germline CDR1 and CDR2: MNHEY and SVGAGI.

Within the sample, this clone is medium-sized. This rearrangement joins TRBV10-3 to TRBJ1-5, with unresolved D. Germline V CDR1 and CDR2: ENHRY, SYGVKD. The CDR3 sequence is 15 residues long. The germline V and J ends were trimmed by 4 bases and 0 bases, with 10 bases remaining between them. CDR3 sequence reads: CAISAQVDSNQPQHF. DNA of the CDR3: TGTGCCATCAGTGCGCAGGTCGATAGCAATCAGCCCCAGCATTTT.

Comment on this clone: An end of the junction differs from the germline gene, which may be a read error. The CDR3 loop reads CASSPGRVNTGELFF. CDR3 bases: TGTGCTAGCAGCCCCGGCAGGGTGAACACCGGGGAGCTGTTTTTT. The chain combines TRBV7-7 with TRBJ2-2; tentatively, D is TRBD1 (5 bases). This CDR3 comprises 15 residues. Looked up from germline, CDR1 is SSHAT and CDR2 is FNYEAQ (reference sequence).

This chain's CDR3 is CASRGTGGSYEQYF. DNA of the CDR3: TGTGCCAGCAGGGGGACAGGGGGCTCCTACGAGCAGTACTTC. The chain uses TRBV11-2 and TRBJ2-7, with TRBD1 matching 11 bases. Germline V lookup: CDR1 SGHAT, CDR2 FQNNGV. The ends lost 6 bases at V and 0 bases at J; junction bases unmatched: 1. This CDR3 spans 14 amino acids.

This chain uses TRBV7-2 with TRBJ2-2; D is possibly TRBD2 (5 bases). The CDR3 totals 15 residues. The germline CDR1 and CDR2 sequences are SGHTA and FQGNSA. Trimming shortened V by 4 bases and J by 9 bases, and 18 bases separated the two germline ends. DNA of the CDR3: TGTGCCAGCAGCTCCCGACCAGGTCGGGGTTGGGAGCTGTTTTTT. Its protein product is CASSSRPGRGWELFF. The full variable domain, its missing parts supplied by reference TRBV7-2 and TRBJ2-2, is GAGVSQSPSNKVTEKGKDVELRCDPISGHTALYWYRQSLGQGLEFLIYFQGNSAPDKSGLPSDRFSAERTGGSVSTLTIQRTQQEDSAVYLCASSSRPGRGWELFFGEGSRLTVL.

The chain joins TRBV7-2 to TRBJ2-4, with TRBD2 as a possible D gene (7 bases). Germline V CDR1 and CDR2: SGHTA, FQGNSA. Trimming removed 4 bases from V and 10 bases from J, with 14 bases in between. The CDR3 covers 13 residues. This chain's CDR3 is CASSSRGRGIQYF. CDR3 DNA: TGTGCCAGCAGCTCCAGAGGGAGGGGGATTCAGTACTTC.

The rearrangement uses TRBV6-4 and TRBJ2-7; a weak D match, TRBD1 (5 bases). V dropped 6 bases and J dropped 1 base, with 10 bases sitting between them. Per germline, CDR1 MRHNA and CDR2 SNTAGT. The CDR3 totals 13 residues. In DNA, the CDR3 is TGTGCCAGCAGACACCAGGGATCCTACGAGCAGTACTTC. It encodes CASRHQGSYEQYF.

The V call is TRBV5-4, the J call TRBJ2-3; 14 nucleotides line up with TRBD2. The V gene end was trimmed by 5 bases and the J gene end by 2 bases; junction bases not matched to a gene: 10. Germline loops: CDR1 SGHNT, CDR2 YYREEE (reference sequence). The CDR3 runs 18 residues. CDR3 protein: CASSSGTSGRLPTDTQYF. In DNA, the CDR3 is TGTGCCAGCAGTTCCGGGACTAGCGGGAGATTGCCCACAGATACGCAGTATTTT. The whole variable domain, filled in from reference TRBV5-4 and TRBJ2-3, reads ETGVTQSPTHLIKTRGQQVTLRCSSQSGHNTVSWYQQALGQGPQFIFQYYREEENGRGNFPPRFSGLQFPNYSSELNVNALELDDSALYLCASSSGTSGRLPTDTQYFGPGTRLTVL.

This clone was detected a few times. The chain is built from TRBV10-3 and TRBJ1-5, with 7 bases aligning to TRBD1. This CDR3 is 14 amino acids long. Germline V lookup: CDR1 ENHRY, CDR2 SYGVKD. Trimming cost V 6 bases and J 7 bases; bases outside gene matches: 9. CDR3 in amino acids: CAIRDSGGRQPQHF. The CDR3 DNA sequence: TGTGCCATCAGGGATTCAGGGGGTAGACAGCCCCAGCATTTT.

The chain combines TRBV10-2 with TRBJ1-1; 7 bases are shared with TRBD1. The CDR3 is made up of 12 amino acids. Germline V gene data show CDR1 as WSHSY and CDR2 as SAAADI. V dropped 5 bases and J dropped 9; count of bases not matched to a gene: 6. CDR3: CASSPDRAKAFF. The CDR3 DNA reads as TGCGCCAGCAGTCCAGACAGGGCCAAAGCTTTCTTT.

This clone is medium-sized by share. The genes are TRBV4-3 and TRBJ2-7; TRBD2 might be the D (5 bases). V lost 1 base, J lost 2 bases, and 9 bases lay in between. The CDR3 consists of 14 residues. Germline values: CDR1 LGHNA, CDR2 YSLEER. The CDR3 nucleotides are TGCGCCAGCAGCCAAGCCGTCGGGACCTACGAGCAGTACTTC. Its translation: CASSQAVGTYEQYF.